Listed below are T cell receptor beta chains from one sample, sequenced in a study of regulatory T cells in long-lasting Graves disease. TCRdb processed the multiplex PCR reads anew with MiXCR; each CDR3 protein has one entry. The sample includes 350,000 to 450,000 distinct CDR3 sequences, roughly 10% of them seen just once. These data were likewise used in another study, on T cells in Graves' hyperthyroidism and ophthalmopathy.

This specimen consisted of peripheral blood mononuclear cells (PBMCs), obtained at new diagnosis, from a patient treated with antithyroid drugs. The source of these receptors is a woman younger than 30 with Graves disease. Each CDR3 is given with its conserved first and last residue. D genes are given only for firm matches. A clone size is listed for some rows: how often the clone was seen (once, few, many), or a class if it is expanded.

>TRBD1|TRBJ1-3|many|TRBV28
TGTGCCAGCAGTAGGGACAGGGGAATTCGGCCTGGAAACACCATATATTTT
CASSRDRGIRPGNTIYF
>NA|TRBJ1-2|few|TRBV6-2/TRBV6-3
TGTGCCGGCAGTGACCCGCTAGAACAGGGCTCCGTTTATCATGGCTACACCTTC
CAGSDPLEQGSVYHGYTF
>TRBD2|TRBJ2-1|NA|TRBV4-2
TGTGCCAGCAGCCAAGCAGCGGGAGCCTTCTACAATGAGCAGTTCTTC
CASSQAAGAFYNEQFF
>NA|TRBJ1-2|NA|TRBV12-3/TRBV12-4
TGTGCCAGCAGTTTAGCCCAGCTCCGGGGGTGGAGGATTGATGGCTACACCTTC
CASSLAQLRGWRIDGYTF
>NA|TRBJ2-1|many|TRBV27
TGTGCCAGCGGCACGGGTCGCTCCTACAATGAGCAGTTCTTC
CASGTGRSYNEQFF
>TRBD2|TRBJ2-5|few|TRBV7-3
TGTGCCAGCGGTCCGGGGGTAGCGGGGGTCGGGGAGACCCAGTACTTC
CASGPGVAGVGETQYF
>NA|TRBJ2-1|NA|TRBV20-1
TGCAGTGCACCGAATAGCGGAGACTCCTCCTACAATGAGCAGTTCTTC
CSAPNSGDSSYNEQFF
>NA|TRBJ2-5|many|TRBV7-9
TGTGCCAGCAGCTTATCGAGGTCGGCTGAGACCCAGTACTTC
CASSLSRSAETQYF
>NA|TRBJ2-7|many|TRBV20-1
TGCAGTGCTAGAGATTTAGGGGTCGAGCAGTACTTC
CSARDLGVEQYF
>NA|TRBJ2-2|few|TRBV6-4
TGTGCCAGCAGTGAAGACTACTACACCGGGGAGCTGTTTTTT
CASSEDYYTGELFF
>NA|TRBJ1-2|many|TRBV5-1
TGCGCCAGCAGCTTGGTAGATACCTCTAACTATGGCTACACCTTC
CASSLVDTSNYGYTF
>TRBD1|TRBJ1-5|many|TRBV6-1
TGTGCCAGCACCCCGGCGGGCAGGGGGAATCAGCCCCAGCATTTT
CASTPAGRGNQPQHF
>NA|TRBJ1-2|few|TRBV3-1
TGTGCCAGCAGTCGGACAGAGCAAGGCTACACCTTC
CASSRTEQGYTF
>NA|TRBJ2-4|NA|TRBV6-2/TRBV6-3
TGTGCCAGCAGTTATCGAGGGGGACTAGCCAAAAACATTCAGTACTTC
CASSYRGGLAKNIQYF
>NA|TRBJ2-1|many|TRBV5-8
TGTGCCAGCAGCACGGGGACGGGGGTGGAGGAGCAGTTCTTC
CASSTGTGVEEQFF
>NA|TRBJ1-2|few|TRBV7-2
TGTGCCAGCAGCGCCGCGGGGGTTGACTATGGCTACACCTTC
CASSAAGVDYGYTF
>NA|TRBJ2-7|many|TRBV18
TGTGCCAGCTCACTCTCCCCAGGTCCCACCTACGAGCAGTACTTC
CASSLSPGPTYEQYF
>NA|TRBJ2-2|few|TRBV27
TGTGCCAGCAGTTTCATTGGGGCAGCCGGGGAGCTGTTTTTT
CASSFIGAAGELFF
>NA|TRBJ2-3|many|TRBV7-2
TGTGCCAGCAGCCGCCGTTTAAGCACAGATACGCAGTATTTT
CASSRRLSTDTQYF
>NA|TRBJ1-1|NA|TRBV7-8
TGTGCCAGCAGCTTAGCTCCAGGGGCGGGCGACACTGAAGCTTTCTTT
CASSLAPGAGDTEAFF
>NA|TRBJ1-2|few|TRBV9
TGTGCCAGCAGCGTAGGGGCAGAAGCTAACTATGGCTACACCTTC
CASSVGAEANYGYTF
>NA|TRBJ1-4|many|TRBV5-1
TGCGCCAGCAGCGGGGGGGGCGATGAAAAACTGTTTTTT
CASSGGGDEKLFF
>NA|TRBJ2-1|many|TRBV10-3
TGTGCCATCAGTGCCCGGGACCTCGCCTACAATGAGCAGTTCTTC
CAISARDLAYNEQFF
>NA|TRBJ1-5|many|TRBV10-3
TGTGCCACCGCCGACACAGGGACGATATATAGCAATCAGCCCCAGCATTTT
CATADTGTIYSNQPQHF
>TRBD2|TRBJ2-3|NA|TRBV20-1
TGCAGTGCTAGCCTAGCGGGAGAGGGCACAGATACGCAGTATTTT
CSASLAGEGTDTQYF
>NA|TRBJ1-1|few|TRBV6-2/TRBV6-3
TGTGCCAGCAGTTACGTAGGCACGAACACTGAAGCTTTCTTT
CASSYVGTNTEAFF
>NA|TRBJ2-1|many|TRBV28
TGTGCCAGCAGTTTTGTGGCAGGGCTTGAAGATGAGCAGTTCTTC
CASSFVAGLEDEQFF
>NA|TRBJ1-1|many|TRBV12-3/TRBV12-4
TGTGCCAGCAGCCGGGGAGTGAACACTGAAGCTTTCTTT
CASSRGVNTEAFF
>TRBD1|TRBJ1-1|many|TRBV27
TGTGCCAGCAGTTTATCGCCGGGACAGTTAACTGAAGCTTTCTTT
CASSLSPGQLTEAFF
>NA|TRBJ1-5|many|TRBV7-8
TGTGCCAGCAGCTTAGGTCCGGGGATGAGCAATCAGCCCCAGCATTTT
CASSLGPGMSNQPQHF
>NA|TRBJ1-1|many|TRBV19
TGTGCCAGTAGTACTGGGGCAGCTACCTTCGAAGCTTTCTTT
CASSTGAATFEAFF
>TRBD1|TRBJ2-5|many|TRBV7-9
TGTGCCAGCAGCCACCCCACAGGGGACGAGTACCAAGAGACCCAGTACTTC
CASSHPTGDEYQETQYF
>NA|TRBJ2-3|few|TRBV7-2
TGTGCCAGCAGCTCACCAAGAGGGCGTCCTAGCACAGATACGCAGTATTTT
CASSSPRGRPSTDTQYF
>NA|TRBJ1-5|few|TRBV6-5
TGTGCCAGCAGTTACACGCACGACAGGTCCTTTAATCAGCCCCAGCATTTT
CASSYTHDRSFNQPQHF
>NA|TRBJ1-4|many|TRBV12-3/TRBV12-4
TGTGCCAGCAGTTTTGGGTTGCCTAATGAAAAACTGTTTTTT
CASSFGLPNEKLFF
>TRBD1|TRBJ1-6|few|TRBV27
TGTGCCAGCAGTTACACTTCGGGACAGATTAATTCACCCCTCCACTTT
CASSYTSGQINSPLHF
>TRBD2|TRBJ2-7|NA|TRBV27
TGTGCCAGCAGTATACTAGCGACCGGCGAGCAGTACTTC
CASSILATGEQYF
>NA|TRBJ2-5|many|TRBV7-8
TGTGCCAGCAGCAGACGCGGTCGACAAAACCTTGAGACCCAGTACTTC
CASSRRGRQNLETQYF
>NA|TRBJ2-7|many|TRBV12-3/TRBV12-4
TGTGCCAGCAGAGGGGCAGGGACCTACGAGCAGTACTTC
CASRGAGTYEQYF
>TRBD1|TRBJ2-2|NA|TRBV6-2/TRBV6-3
TGTGCCACCCCCAAGAGGCCCGGGACAGAAGTATACGCGAACACCGGGGAGCTGTTTTTT
CATPKRPGTEVYANTGELFF
>TRBD2|TRBJ2-7|many|TRBV7-3
TGTGCCAGCAGCCCTGAACTTAGCGGGAGTCGACCCTACGAGCAGTACTTC
CASSPELSGSRPYEQYF
>TRBD2|TRBJ2-3|NA|TRBV19
TGTGCCAGTGGGACTAGCGGAAGCACAGATACGCAGTATTTT
CASGTSGSTDTQYF
>TRBD1|TRBJ1-2|many|TRBV15
TGTGCCACCAGCGGTGCGGGGACAGGGCCCTATGGCTACACCTTC
CATSGAGTGPYGYTF
>TRBD1|TRBJ2-7|many|TRBV5-1
TGCGCCAGCAGCGACGGGACAGCCTTAATCCGCGAGCAGTACTTC
CASSDGTALIREQYF
>NA|TRBJ1-2|many|TRBV5-1
TGCGCCAGCAGCTTGGGTATCGACAGACTTAACTATGGCTACACCTTC
CASSLGIDRLNYGYTF
>TRBD1|TRBJ1-1|many|TRBV5-1
TGCGCCAGCCCACCCCCGGGACAGGGCTTTAAGAACACTGAAGCTTTCTTT
CASPPPGQGFKNTEAFF
>TRBD1|TRBJ2-1|many|TRBV20-1
TGCAGTGCACCGGGACAGGAAAGGTCCTACAATGAGCAGTTCTTC
CSAPGQERSYNEQFF
>NA|TRBJ1-1|many|TRBV7-9
TGTGCCAGCAGCTTAGATTCAATTACTGAAGCTTTCTTT
CASSLDSITEAFF
>NA|TRBJ2-5|many|TRBV28
TGTGCCAGCAGACAGATCCAAGAGACCCAGTACTTC
CASRQIQETQYF
>NA|TRBJ1-3|many|TRBV11-2
TGTGCCAGCAGCTTAAACGGTTACACCATATATTTT
CASSLNGYTIYF
>TRBD2|TRBJ2-1|NA|TRBV7-9
TGTGCCAGCAAAAGTGCTAGCGGGATGTCTCCCTACAATGAGCAGTTCTTC
CASKSASGMSPYNEQFF
>NA|TRBJ1-5|once|TRBV6-1
TGTGCCAGCAGTGTGCAGGGGACACAGAATCAGCCCCAGCATTTT
CASSVQGTQNQPQHF
>NA|TRBJ2-1|many|TRBV7-9
TGTGCCAGCAGCCCCCCGATTGGGGGCAATGAGCAGTTCTTC
CASSPPIGGNEQFF
>NA|TRBJ2-7|many|TRBV10-1
TGCGCCAGCAGTGCTGGGACCTCCTACGAGCAGTACTTC
CASSAGTSYEQYF
>NA|TRBJ1-1|many|TRBV14
TGTGCCAGCAGCCACCGATTCGGGACTGAAGCTTTCTTT
CASSHRFGTEAFF